This T cell receptor (beta chain) emerged from a study of T cell responses to AZD1222 COVID-19 vaccine. Notes on the study in general: It was only a handful of AZD1222 recipients who were seropositive at baseline. It should be noted that donors were predominantly white British and more often female, and clonal diversity was possibly underestimated.

Repertoires were generated with immunoSEQ multiplex PCR, while TCRdb's copy carries only in-frame clones and drops some. The sample lists around 140,000 clones, under 90% occurring once. The CDR3 sequence is 16 residues long. Germline V gives CDR1 SGHRS, CDR2 YFSETQ. V shed 5 bases and J shed 0 bases, with 17 bases lying between them. This clone was counted once. Its cognate antigen is unknown. The input for sequencing was peripheral blood, taken on day 0 of AZD1222 vaccination. This TCR derives from an adult in good health. The rearrangement joins TRBV5-1 to TRBJ1-1, with D possibly matching TRBD1 (5 bases). This CDR3 reads CASSRGRLNLNTEAFF. In DNA form, the CDR3 reads TGCGCCAGCAGTAGGGGCAGGCTGAATTTGAACACTGAAGCTTTCTTT.